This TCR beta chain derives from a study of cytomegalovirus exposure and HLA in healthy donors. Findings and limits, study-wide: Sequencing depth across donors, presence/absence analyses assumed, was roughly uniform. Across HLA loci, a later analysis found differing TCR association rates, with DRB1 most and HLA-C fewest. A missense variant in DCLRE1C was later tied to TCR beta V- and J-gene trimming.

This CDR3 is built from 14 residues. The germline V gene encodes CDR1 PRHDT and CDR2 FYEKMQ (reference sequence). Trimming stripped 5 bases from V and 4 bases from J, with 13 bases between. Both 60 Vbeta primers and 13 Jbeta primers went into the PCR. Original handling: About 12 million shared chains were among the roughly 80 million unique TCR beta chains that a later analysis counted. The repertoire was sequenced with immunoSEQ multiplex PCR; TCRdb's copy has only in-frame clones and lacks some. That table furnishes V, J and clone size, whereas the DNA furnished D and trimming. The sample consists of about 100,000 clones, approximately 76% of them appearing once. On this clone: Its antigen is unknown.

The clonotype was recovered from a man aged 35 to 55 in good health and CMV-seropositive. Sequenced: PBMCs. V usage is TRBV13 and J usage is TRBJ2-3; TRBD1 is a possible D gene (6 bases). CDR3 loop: CASSPPDSADTQYF. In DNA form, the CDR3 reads TGTGCCAGCAGCCCTCCGGACAGTGCAGATACGCAGTATTTT.